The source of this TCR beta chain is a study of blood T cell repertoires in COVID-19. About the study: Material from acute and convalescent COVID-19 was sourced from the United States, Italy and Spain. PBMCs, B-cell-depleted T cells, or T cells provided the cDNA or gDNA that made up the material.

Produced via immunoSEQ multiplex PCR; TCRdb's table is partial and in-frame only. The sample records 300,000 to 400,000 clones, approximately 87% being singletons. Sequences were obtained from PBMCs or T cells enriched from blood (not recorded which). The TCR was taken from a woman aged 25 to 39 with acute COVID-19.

This CDR3 reads CATSDPGSPSYEQYF. CDR3 nucleotide sequence: TGTGCCACCAGTGACCCCGGGTCCCCCTCCTACGAGCAGTACTTC. This rearrangement joins TRBV24-1 to TRBJ2-7; no firm D call. From germline, CDR1 is KGHDR and CDR2 SFDVKD. The CDR3 consists of 15 residues. V was pared by 4 bases and J by 0 bases, with 12 bases between.